The 23 T cell receptor beta chains reported below all come from one sample, sequenced in a study of cytomegalovirus exposure and HLA in healthy donors. The PCR used 60 Vbeta and 13 Jbeta primers. The data were produced by immunoSEQ multiplex PCR, yet TCRdb's version contains in-frame clones alone and is incomplete. The sample has tens of thousands of clones, approximately 68% seen once. The sample was PBMCs. Every receptor here comes from a woman in her fifties or sixties in good health and CMV-seropositive.

This clone has more than one count but fewer than ten. The chain links TRBV28 to TRBJ1-1; a possible D gene is TRBD1 (5 bases). This CDR3 comprises 12 residues. Germline loops: CDR1 MDHEN, CDR2 SYDVKM. Trimming took 8 bases from V and 7 from J, leaving 14 bases between them. The CDR3 nucleotides are TGTGCCAGCGGTGCAGGACAATTTGAAGCTTTCTTT. It yields the protein CASGAGQFEAFF.

This chain's CDR3 is CSVEGTGQEKLFF. The CDR3 DNA reads TGCAGCGTTGAGGGGACAGGTCAGGAAAAACTGTTTTTT. The chain recombines TRBV29-1 with TRBJ1-4, with 8 bases identical to TRBD1. The CDR3 is 13 amino acids. The V gene end was trimmed by 3 bases and the J gene end by 8 bases; junction bases not matched to a gene: 5. Germline CDR1 reads SQVTM; CDR2 reads ANQGSEA.

This chain connects TRBV5-1 to TRBJ1-5; 7 bases are a match to TRBD1. Trimming removed 4 bases from V and 3 bases from J; junction bases left unmatched: 4. Looked up from germline, CDR1 is SGHRS and CDR2 is YFSETQ. The CDR3 has 14 amino acids. CDR3 DNA sequence: TGCGCCAGCAGCGAGACAGGGAACAATCAGCCCCAGCATTTT. It codes for CASSETGNNQPQHF.

The chain is built from TRBV10-3 and TRBJ2-7, with 7 bases that match TRBD1. The trim removed 0 bases at V and 3 bases at J, leaving 8 bases unmatched. This CDR3 contains 16 residues. In germline, CDR1 is ENHRY, CDR2 SYGVKD. CDR3 sequence: CAISESKGGPFYEQYF. The CDR3 DNA follows: TGTGCCATCAGTGAGTCTAAAGGGGGCCCTTTCTACGAGCAGTACTTC.

This rearrangement joins TRBV29-1 to TRBJ2-6; D perhaps matches TRBD1 (6 bases). The CDR3 length is 14 residues. Per the germline V gene, CDR1 is SQVTM and CDR2 is ANQGSEA. Trimming shortened V by 3 bases and J by 1 base, and 7 bases separated the two germline ends. CDR3 DNA sequence: TGCAGCGTTGATACAGGGTCTGGGGCCAACGTCCTGACTTTC. Its translation: CSVDTGSGANVLTF.

The rearrangement uses TRBV30 and TRBJ2-3; TRBD2 might be the D (6 bases). CDR1 is GTSNPN, CDR2 SVGIG, per germline (reference sequence). The length of the CDR3 is 13 residues. V was clipped by 1 base and J by 3 bases, with 8 bases between them. The CDR3 reads CAWSGGVTDTQYF. In DNA, the CDR3 is TGTGCCTGGAGTGGCGGGGTAACAGATACGCAGTATTTT.

The table lists this clone with a few counts. The chain employs TRBV11-2 and TRBJ1-2; 8 bases map to TRBD1. The CDR3 is 14 amino acids. The germline gives CDR1 SGHAT, CDR2 FQNNGV. V was pared by 4 bases and J by 4 bases, with 5 bases of the junction left unmatched. CDR3 residues: CASSSTGVAYGYTF. For the CDR3, the DNA is TGTGCCAGCAGCTCGACAGGGGTAGCCTATGGCTACACCTTC.

The chain combines TRBV5-6 with TRBJ1-1; D is possibly TRBD1 (6 bases). From germline, CDR1 is SGHDT and CDR2 YYEEEE. This CDR3 is 13 amino acids long. V shed 2 bases and J shed 5 bases, with 10 bases lying between them. In DNA, the CDR3 is TGTGCCAGCAGCTTTCAAACAGGGACTGAAGCTTTCTTT. Protein sequence: CASSFQTGTEAFF.

In this sample, this clone turned up once. The CDR3: CASSPSGGEASPLHF. The CDR3 coding sequence is TGTGCCAGCAGTCCCTCCGGCGGGGAGGCCTCACCCCTCCACTTT. This rearrangement joins TRBV6-5 to TRBJ1-6; D remains ambiguous. Per germline, CDR1 MNHEY and CDR2 SVGAGI. V gave up 5 bases and J gave up 10 bases, with 18 bases separating them. The CDR3 contains 15 residues.

This clone was seen a single time. The genes are TRBV30 and TRBJ2-5; 8 nucleotides match TRBD2. This CDR3 has 14 amino acids. Trimming removed 0 bases from V and 4 bases from J; junction bases left unmatched: 4. Germline V gene data show CDR1 as GTSNPN and CDR2 as SVGIG (reference sequence). The CDR3 sequence is CAWSVMAGGETQYF. CDR3 bases: TGTGCCTGGAGTGTAATGGCGGGGGGAGAGACCCAGTACTTC.

V gene TRBV6-1 combines with J gene TRBJ1-5; 9 positions match TRBD1. V shed 4 bases and J 5 bases; nucleotides not matched to a gene: 6. Germline V gives CDR1 MNHNS, CDR2 SASEGT. The CDR3 has 15 residues. The CDR3 reads CASSVGGTGYQPQHF. CDR3 coding DNA: TGTGCCAGCAGTGTGGGGGGGACAGGGTATCAGCCCCAGCATTTT.

V gene TRBV5-1 combines with J gene TRBJ1-1; 9 bases fit TRBD1. The CDR3 is made up of 16 amino acids. Germline V gene data show CDR1 as SGHRS and CDR2 as YFSETQ. V lost 4 bases and J lost 5; bases outside the gene matches: 12. The CDR3 nucleotides read TGCGCCAGCAGCCTTAACGTACAGGGGGCAGGGACTGAAGCTTTCTTT. Protein: CASSLNVQGAGTEAFF.

J is TRBJ1-2 and V is TRBV28, with 7 bases that match TRBD1. Germline lookup yields CDR1 MDHEN and CDR2 SYDVKM. CDR3 length: 17 amino acids. J was trimmed by 2 bases and V by 2 bases; bases with no gene match: 11. The CDR3 sequence is CASSLEDRITSNYGYTF. CDR3 nucleotide sequence: TGTGCCAGCAGTTTAGAGGACAGGATTACTTCGAACTATGGCTACACCTTC.

The chain has TRBV29-1 and TRBJ2-1; tentative D call: TRBD1 (6 bases). This CDR3 spans 16 amino acids. The V end was cut by 3 bases, the J end by 1 base, with 16 bases between. Germline CDR1 SQVTM, CDR2 ANQGSEA. The CDR3 region has the DNA TGCAGCGTTGACAGCCCAGGGGCTGGGTCCTACAATGAGCAGTTCTTC. It codes for CSVDSPGAGSYNEQFF.

This clone occurred a few times. The rearrangement joins TRBV2 to TRBJ1-2; TRBD1 matches at 9 bases. Losses at the gene ends were 9 bases for V and 2 bases for J; bases not matched to a gene: 7. Germline CDR1 SNHLY, CDR2 FYNNEI. The CDR3 runs 14 residues. The CDR3 DNA follows: TGTGCCAGTACACAGGGGGCGAACAACTATGGCTACACCTTC. Protein: CASTQGANNYGYTF.

V and J are TRBV6-1 and TRBJ2-2; D perhaps matches TRBD1 (5 bases). The CDR3 is 15 residues long. Germline assignment: CDR1 MNHNS and CDR2 SASEGT. V lost 8 bases to trimming and J lost 4 bases, with 17 bases between them. CDR3: CASAWAGKSTGELFF. Written as DNA, the CDR3 is TGTGCCAGCGCTTGGGCAGGGAAGAGCACCGGGGAGCTGTTTTTT.

V gene TRBV4-1 combines with J gene TRBJ1-2; D is unresolved. Trimming cost V 0 bases and J 5 bases, with 16 bases left between them. The V gene's germline CDR1 is MGHRA and CDR2 YSYEKL. The CDR3 spans 16 residues. The CDR3 DNA follows: TGCGCCAGCAGCCAAGATCGGGTCAGCCCGGCTTATGGCTACACCTTC. It codes for CASSQDRVSPAYGYTF.

The CDR3 loop is CASREIGSYSNQPQHF. The DNA for the CDR3 is TGTGCCAGTAGGGAGATCGGGAGTTATAGCAATCAGCCCCAGCATTTT. The V gene is TRBV19, the J gene TRBJ1-5; the D is unclear. The CDR3 covers 16 residues. V gave up 6 bases and J gave up 0 bases, with 15 bases separating them. From germline, CDR1 is LNHDA and CDR2 SQIVND (reference sequence).

The chain is built from TRBV7-3 and TRBJ2-3, with TRBD1 as a possible D gene (6 bases). The CDR3 contains 15 residues. Trimming took 5 bases from V and 2 from J, leaving 14 bases between them. CDR1 is SGHTA, CDR2 FQGTGA, per germline. CDR3 DNA sequence: TGTGCCAGCAGCCCCCAGGGGTTTCCCACAGATACGCAGTATTTT. It codes for CASSPQGFPTDTQYF.

The chain links TRBV19 to TRBJ1-6; the D is unclear. The germline CDR1 and CDR2 sequences are LNHDA and SQIVND (reference sequence). This CDR3 comprises 12 residues. The V and J ends lost 2 bases and 7 bases respectively, with 3 bases between them. The CDR3 region has the DNA TGTGCCAGTAGTATACAAAATTCACCCCTCCACTTT. It yields the protein CASSIQNSPLHF.

The chain couples TRBV27 to TRBJ2-7; 10 bases agree with TRBD1. Germline CDR1 is MNHEY and CDR2 is SMNVEV (reference sequence). CDR3 length: 13 amino acids. V was clipped by 6 bases and J by 7 bases; unmatched bases: 6. The CDR3 spells CASSRQGALEQYF. The CDR3, as DNA: TGTGCCAGCAGCCGACAGGGGGCACTTGAGCAGTACTTC.

This chain connects TRBV7-9 to TRBJ1-1; a weak D match, TRBD1 (5 bases). Per germline, CDR1 SEHNR and CDR2 FQNEAQ (reference sequence). This CDR3 spans 13 amino acids. V lost 1 base to trimming and J lost 3 bases, with 6 bases between them. The CDR3 region has the DNA TGTGCCAGCAGCTTAGTAGGGGACACTGAAGCTTTCTTT. Its protein is CASSLVGDTEAFF. Based on the CDR3 plus reference TRBV7-9 and TRBJ1-1, the full variable domain is DTGVSQNPRHKITKRGQNVTFRCDPISEHNRLYWYRQTLGQGPEFLTYFQNEAQLEKSRLLSDRFSAERPKGSFSTLEIQRTEQGDSAMYLCASSLVGDTEAFFGQGTRLTVV.

The rearrangement uses TRBV28 and TRBJ1-4, with 9 bases that match TRBD1. CDR3 length: 16 residues. J gave up 4 bases and V 5 bases, and 8 bases lay outside the gene matches. Germline V gene lookup returns CDR1 MDHEN and CDR2 SYDVKM. The CDR3 loop is CASSQQGAVFNEKLFF. DNA for the CDR3: TGTGCCAGCAGTCAACAGGGGGCTGTTTTTAATGAAAAACTGTTTTTT.